These T cell receptor beta chains were read from a single sample in a study of cytomegalovirus exposure and HLA in healthy donors. The assay was immunoSEQ multiplex PCR, and TCRdb's table has in-frame clones only and misses some. The sample lists under 150,000 clones, around 76% occurring once. Sequenced material: PBMCs. The receptors come from a woman aged 50 to 60 in good health and CMV-seronegative. The CDR3 runs from the conserved cysteine through the conserved F or W. A clone size is listed for some rows: how often the clone was seen (once, few, many), or a class if it is expanded.

.	TRBV5-4	TRBJ2-1	CASSPTSGRALYNEQFF
.	TRBV6-5	TRBJ1-1	CASSRDSLSEAFF
.	TRBV7-2	TRBJ2-5	CASSLDRLAGETQYF
.	TRBV28	TRBJ1-2	CASSGTDRSWGYGYTF
.	TRBV27	TRBJ1-1	CASSLRGKNTEAFF
.	TRBV29-1	TRBJ1-2	CSVDGTSWDYGYTF
.	TRBV2	TRBJ2-1	CASAEAGGYNEQFF
few	TRBV7-9	TRBJ2-1	CASSSLAGSYNEQFF
.	TRBV27	TRBJ1-5	CASSDRPGNQPQHF
.	TRBV6-5	TRBJ1-5	CASMGHQGYDQPQHF
.	TRBV11-2	TRBJ2-1	CASSPLRGGRREWYGFF
.	TRBV6-1	TRBJ1-6	CASSDRGPNNSPLHF
few	TRBV7-9	TRBJ2-1	CASSLGASGRGGDIDEQFF
few	TRBV4-1	TRBJ1-1	CASSQSVNTEAFF
.	TRBV7-8	TRBJ1-4	CASSIQGAPNEKLFF
few	TRBV10-3	TRBJ2-5	CAISEPSETQYF
.	TRBV7-6	TRBJ2-1	CASSLRLAGGGSEQFF
few	TRBV12-5	TRBJ2-2	CASGLRTGNTGELFF
.	TRBV6-1	TRBJ2-7	CASSVGASSYEQYF
.	TRBV5-6	TRBJ1-5	CASSLAFSGNQPQHF
.	TRBV19	TRBJ1-5	CASSIRQRYQPQHF
.	TRBV7-9	TRBJ1-1	CASSLEEAAFF
.	TRBV18	TRBJ2-6	CASSPRDRALSGANVLTF
.	TRBV29-1	TRBJ2-5	CSFTGGEETQYF
.	TRBV7-6	TRBJ2-3	CASSLGERGAADTQYF
.	TRBV30	TRBJ1-1	CAWRVGASGTEAFF
.	TRBV9	TRBJ2-2	CASSVEGGTGELFF
few	TRBV15	TRBJ2-1	CATSRDSPSSYNEQFF
once	TRBV9	TRBJ1-1	CASSPAWRGATEAFF
.	TRBV18	TRBJ2-1	CASSPTLVQFF
few	TRBV28	TRBJ2-7	CASETTGTYEQYF
.	TRBV19	TRBJ1-1	CASTHRGNTEAFF
.	TRBV7-7	TRBJ2-3	CASSSTTSSTDTQYF
.	TRBV18	TRBJ2-3	CASSSGTRVPDTQYF
.	TRBV14	TRBJ1-1	CASSPQRYTEAFF
.	TRBV4-2	TRBJ1-4	CASSQEGTGNEKLFF
.	TRBV7-2	TRBJ2-1	CASSPTFGGYNEQFF
few	TRBV7-3	TRBJ2-1	CASSLTGTSGGVNEQFF
.	TRBV19	TRBJ2-5	CASSMRADSSGQETQYF
.	TRBV6-5	TRBJ2-5	CASNSLGLEETQYF
.	TRBV28	TRBJ2-4	CASSSREGAKNIQYF
.	TRBV11-2	TRBJ1-2	CASSFQDYGYTF
.	TRBV6-1	TRBJ1-2	CASSEWGGTNYGYTF
.	TRBV7-8	TRBJ1-1	CASSLKGAGGGTEAFF
.	TRBV4-3	TRBJ2-3	CASSQAQTGGNPDTQYF
.	TRBV5-1	TRBJ2-1	CASSLGPGGEQFF
.	TRBV30	TRBJ1-3	CAWSEGRSGNTIYF
few	TRBV15	TRBJ2-2	CATSRGLGDGAGELFF
.	TRBV4-3	TRBJ2-4	CASSQVTGQGAAKNIQYF
.	TRBV11-2	TRBJ2-5	CASSLGGARETQYF
.	TRBV6-1	TRBJ2-1	CASSGSGSGGRSEQFF
.	TRBV6-5	TRBJ2-1	CASSPRDGPHEQFF
.	TRBV27	TRBJ1-2	CASSFGQRGAGGYTF
.	TRBV7-9	TRBJ2-5	CASSLDGGRAEETQYF
once	TRBV5-6	TRBJ2-7	CASSRAGIPYEQYF